This T cell receptor beta chain came from a study of response to subunit inactivated influenza vaccine. The V end lost 2 bases, the J end lost 6 bases, and 8 bases lay between the germline ends. Per the germline V gene, CDR1 is SGHVS and CDR2 is FNYEAQ. CDR3 length: 12 amino acids. One entry per CDR3 protein, called by TCRdb with MiXCR from the RT-PCR reads. The sample contains roughly 500,000 distinct CDR3 sequences, approximately 15% of which appear only once. The receptor was isolated from a man aged 45-69 years who received an inactivated influenza vaccine. Source: CD4+ T cells sorted from PBMCs, taken around 25 months after vaccination. This chain links TRBV7-6 with TRBJ2-7, with D tentatively TRBD2 (5 bases). The CDR3 sequence: CASSLNGVEQYF. The CDR3 DNA sequence: TGTGCCAGCAGCTTAAACGGGGTCGAGCAGTACTTC.